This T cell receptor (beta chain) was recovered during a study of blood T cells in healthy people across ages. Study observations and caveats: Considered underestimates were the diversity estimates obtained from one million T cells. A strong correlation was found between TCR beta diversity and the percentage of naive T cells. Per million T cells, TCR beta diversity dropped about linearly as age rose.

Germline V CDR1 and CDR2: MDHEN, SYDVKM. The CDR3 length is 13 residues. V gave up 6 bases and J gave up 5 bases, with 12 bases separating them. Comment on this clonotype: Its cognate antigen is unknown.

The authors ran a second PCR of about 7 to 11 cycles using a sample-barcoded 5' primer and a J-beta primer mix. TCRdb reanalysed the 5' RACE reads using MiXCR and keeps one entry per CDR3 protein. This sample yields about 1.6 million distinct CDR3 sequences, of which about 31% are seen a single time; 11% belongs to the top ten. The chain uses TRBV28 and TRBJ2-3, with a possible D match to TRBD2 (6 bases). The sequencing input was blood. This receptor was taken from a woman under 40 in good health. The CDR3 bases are TGTGCCAGCAGCTCTCCGGGAGTAGATACGCAGTATTTT. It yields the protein CASSSPGVDTQYF.